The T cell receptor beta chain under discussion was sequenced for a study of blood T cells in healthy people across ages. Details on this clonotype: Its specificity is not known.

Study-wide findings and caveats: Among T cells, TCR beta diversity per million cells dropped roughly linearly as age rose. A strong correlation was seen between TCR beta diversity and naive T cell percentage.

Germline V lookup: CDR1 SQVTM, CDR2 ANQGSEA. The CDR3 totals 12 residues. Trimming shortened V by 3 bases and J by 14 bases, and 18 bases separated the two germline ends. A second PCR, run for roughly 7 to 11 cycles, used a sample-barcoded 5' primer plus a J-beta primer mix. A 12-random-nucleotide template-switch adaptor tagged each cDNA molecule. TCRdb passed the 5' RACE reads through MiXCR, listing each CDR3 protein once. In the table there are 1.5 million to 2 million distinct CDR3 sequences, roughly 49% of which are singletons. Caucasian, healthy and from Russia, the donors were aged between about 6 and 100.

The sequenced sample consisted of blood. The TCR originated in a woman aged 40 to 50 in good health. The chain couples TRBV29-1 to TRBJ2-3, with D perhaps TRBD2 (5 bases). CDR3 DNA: TGCAGCGTTGACCCAGGACTGGATTACACGTATTTT. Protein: CSVDPGLDYTYF.